What follows is one T cell receptor (beta chain) and its context. What antigen it recognizes has not been identified. Per-base qualities were not stored, and no clone one base away is much larger. According to the germline V gene, CDR1 reads MNHEY and CDR2 reads SVGAGI. The CDR3 numbers 16 residues from cysteine through phenylalanine. This entry keeps only the CDR3 DNA: 48 bases, framed from base 1. Trimming removed 2 bases from V and 9 bases from J, leaving 17 bases between the germline ends. Library prep was done by the immunoSEQ multiplex PCR assay. For the multiplex PCR, a mixture combining 60 forward primers for TCR Vbeta segments and 13 reverse primers for TCR Jbeta segments was used. The CDR3 region of rearranged TCR beta genes was amplified from genomic DNA with a multiplex PCR assay. The amplified TCR beta libraries were sequenced on the Illumina HiSeq System as 87-base-pair reads. The authors processed their data as follows. Across the 500 to 700 repertoires, a later analysis counted 75 million to 90 million unique TCR beta chains, some 11 million of which were shared by at least two donors. Raw reads were error-corrected and collapsed into unique sequences with a nearest-neighbor algorithm that merged closely related sequences to remove PCR and sequencing errors. CDR3 sequences were aligned to IMGT reference sequences to assign V, D and J gene segments. For a sequence to be retained, a match of at least six nucleotides to both a V gene segment and a J gene segment was required. Rearrangements were classified as productive when the CDR3 lacked stop codons and remained in frame with V and J, and all other rearrangements were classified as non-productive. CDR3 was defined according to IMGT convention as the region running from the second conserved V-encoded cysteine to the conserved J-encoded phenylalanine. The earlier analysis of approximately 590 of the donors excluded any sequence lacking an unambiguous match to a single V gene segment. An earlier analysis of fewer than 650 of the donors classified V segments as functional when productive rearrangements were above 56.7% and as segregating when the standard deviation between donors was above 5%. To diagnose cytomegalovirus status from the catalog of TCR beta chain sequences, a statistical classification framework was built. In a later analysis, V and J genes were assigned by comparing TCR nucleotide sequences against IMGT/GENE-DB human TR gene sequences. Using the TCRdist pipeline, a later analysis assigned CDR3 sequences along with most-parsimonious VDJ recombination scenarios. A later analysis defined each TCR beta chain by its CDR3 amino acid sequence plus V-gene family, and excluded reads lacking a unique V-gene family. As a way to deal with suspected cross-contamination and a sequencing artifact, a later analysis dropped over 550 nucleotide sequences that were highly shared and had low generation probability. In a later analysis, a clonal expansion index for each public chain was calculated from normalized within-repertoire ranks of inferred template counts. In a later analysis, generation probabilities were computed using a VDJ recombination model fitted to out-of-frame rearrangements, and the results were checked against IGoR. In a later analysis, hypergeometric tests were used to score TCR-TCR, TCR-HLA and TCR-CMV co-occurrence, with a repertoire-size bias correction applied to TCR pairs. To estimate false discovery rates, a later analysis permuted the HLA or CMV assignments 20 times. In a later analysis, co-occurring TCRs were grouped with DBSCAN, and TCRdist sequence similarity was added when clustering was performed within HLA-allele-positive subsets. Repertoires with fewer than 30,000 or more than 120,000 public chains were left out of co-occurrence clustering, as were four to six repertoires with anomalous nucleotide sharing. Here the immuneACCESS table is served through TCRdb, limited to in-frame sequences with V and J called. Missing clones are a known gap in these copies; in checked studies unresolved V genes cover under half, and the rest lacks a known reason. The V and J calls and the clone size are those of that table, but D and trimming were determined from the DNA. For this sample the table gives roughly 150,000 clones, of which 76% were detected only once. Of the sample, around 3% falls within the top ten clones.

The cohort was made up of around 720 healthy bone marrow donors. Cohort members were all nominally healthy when sampled, although unrecorded immune exposures were likely present. The donor tested CMV seronegative, placing the donor among the 350 or so seronegative members of the cohort. Every donor gave a peripheral blood sample, and the peripheral blood mononuclear cells from that sample were used for TCR beta sequencing. The Qiagen DNeasy Blood Extraction Kit was used to extract genomic DNA from the blood cell samples. The sample belongs to a study of cytomegalovirus exposure and HLA in healthy donors (dated by TCRdb to about 2017). Regarding the complete study: An earlier analysis of approximately 640 of the donors reported approximately 290 Gb of sequence data and some 120 million unique TCR beta sequences from 190 million or so T cells. Every discovery cohort repertoire had been produced on one sequencing platform. HLA typing covered class I and class II loci at four-digit resolution. To study patterns of TCR occurrence, a later analysis re-analyzed previously published TCR beta repertoires from 666 donors and added high-resolution HLA genotyping. In a later genetic analysis, genome-wide SNP genotypes for about 65% of the 666 donors were used, and that subset was treated as a discovery cohort. The study aimed to test whether signatures of past pathogen exposure could be identified by cataloging public T cell receptors. Of the approximately 370 genotyped donors, less than 90% were placed in the genetic ancestry cluster associated with self-reported Caucasian donors. The later analysis used no new phenotypic data to find candidate immune exposures, relying instead on TCR beta sequences and their occurrence across donors. An earlier analysis of roughly 600 of the donors used high-throughput TCR beta sequencing to judge whether each TCR beta V gene segment behaved as functional or pseudogenic. A few DR-DQ haplotypes were handled as single units for association and clustering because linkage in the cohort was strong. A separate validation cohort of approximately 120 different subjects was used in addition to the roughly 670-subject first cohort. Alongside the repertoire data, information on donor age, sex, ethnicity and CMV serostatus was compiled. The number of donors typed differed by locus, with 629-630 for A, B, C, DRB1 and DQB1, around 520 for DQA1, 600 to 610 for DPA1, and some 450 for DPB1. On average, 235,054 unique TCR beta nucleotide sequences were sequenced per donor among roughly 430 genotyped donors of the cohort, with about 19% of those sequences being non-productive. An early release that covered about 640 HLA-typed donors contained about 290 gigabases of sequencing data and around 85 million unique TCR sequences. To predict cytomegalovirus infection status, the study combined high-throughput TCR immunosequencing, statistical association of individual TCRs with disease status, and machine learning. The study profiled the T cell repertoires of fewer than 850 subjects by immunosequencing and related them to cytomegalovirus serostatus.

The investigation overall reported the following: In a later analysis, HLA-associated TCR beta chains were found to be more clonally expanded and to have lower generation probabilities than equally common non-associated chains. According to a later analysis, parvovirus B19, influenza, CMV and Epstein-Barr virus appeared linked to several top co-occurrence clusters. Most TCR sequences were seen in very few donors, while some public TCRs were found in many individuals. For the cohort, immune exposure information was limited to CMV serostatus. Because HLA typing was unavailable for some donors at each locus, only the typed subset was used in association tests. Roughly uniform sequencing depth across donors was assumed in presence/absence analyses, although this assumption may not hold. Only TCR beta chains were sequenced in this cohort, and the absence of alpha or paired-chain data limited detectable features. A total of fewer than 200 TCR beta chains were listed by the study as associated with cytomegalovirus. A cluster of highly shared sequence variants was judged likely to be a technical artifact of the sequencing pipeline. In a later analysis, 15,000 to 20,000 TCR beta sequences were associated with specific HLA alleles at a false discovery rate of 0.05. In a later analysis, the rate of TCR association differed among HLA loci, with DRB1 alleles having the most associated TCRs and HLA-C alleles having the fewest. In an earlier analysis of some 500 of the donors, most TCR beta V segments appeared in productive rearrangements about 87% or about 30% of the time, broadly matching IMGT annotations. Correlated functional status among segregating V segments might be attributable to linkage disequilibrium, but an unknown experimental factor could not be ruled out. A further reported finding was that TCR beta sequences accurately predicted the HLA-A and HLA-B alleles for most subjects in the first cohort. When HLA alleles, especially DR and DQ, strongly co-occurred, TCR associations were difficult to assign to individual alleles. The authors suggested that the approach could potentially be extended to other disease states and immunological phenotypes. In vitro tests confirmed that a few of the cytomegalovirus-associated TCR beta chains recognize cytomegalovirus antigens. A later analysis found that most CMV-associated TCR beta chains appeared HLA-restricted, with HLA associations seemingly driven largely by CMV exposure. In both the original and validation cohorts, the classifier was reported to diagnose cytomegalovirus status with high specificity and sensitivity. The 87-base-pair reads could not distinguish some IMGT-functional V segments, including TRBV6-2 and TRBV6-3, so those segments were excluded. Seventeen rarely observed V segments, including chromosome 9 orphons, were excluded from the earlier analysis of some 590 of the donors because counts were too low. A later genetic analysis associated a missense DCLRE1C variant with V-gene and J-gene trimming of TCR beta chains, and an independent cohort replicated the association. According to a later genetic analysis, donors in an Asian-associated ancestry cluster had fewer N-insertions in productive TCRs than the roughly 670-donor mean.

In this chain, TRBV6-5 is recombined with TRBJ1-6; no D gene can be assigned with confidence. Source material: PBMCs. The TCR comes from a male donor in good health and CMV-seronegative. The bases read TGTGCCAGCAGTTACGGGTACGGTGGGCCAAGTTCACCCCTCCACTTT. This is translated as CASSYGYGGPSSPLHF.